These T cell receptor beta chains were read from a single sample in a study of shared clonotypes between healthy human individuals. TCRdb's copy holds only in-frame clones and misses some; the assay was immunoSEQ multiplex PCR. The sample lists fewer than 200,000 clones; around 63% were seen once. Sequenced sample: memory CD4+ T cells sorted from blood. Source of these receptors: a man aged 30 to 45 in good health. The CDR3 runs from the conserved cysteine through the conserved F or W.

>TRBV29-1|TRBJ2-7
CSGRDIYYEQYF
>TRBV7-2|TRBJ2-1
CASSLELLGEQFF
>TRBV10-3|TRBJ2-1
CAISVIGGATYNEQFF
>TRBV29-1|TRBJ1-1
CSVEIRGGNTEAFF
>TRBV21-1|TRBJ2-7
CASSKGQKTYEQYF
>TRBV18|TRBJ2-3
CASSRVNTGADTQYF
>TRBV7-6|TRBJ2-2
CASSLAFSGVATGELFF
>TRBV20-1|TRBJ2-7
CSAVSSEQYF
>TRBV18|TRBJ1-1
CASSPAHDSLNTEAFF
>TRBV27|TRBJ2-3
CASSLVTTSTDTQYF
>TRBV7-8|TRBJ2-1
CASSLARAVYNEQFF
>TRBV5-4|TRBJ2-5
CASRGDRGPETQYF
>TRBV6-1|TRBJ1-2
CASSLLTGGVYGYTF
>TRBV9|TRBJ2-7
CASSVGVGASYEQYF
>TRBV2|TRBJ2-7
CASMEYEQYF
>TRBV7-8|TRBJ2-3
CASSALSSYDQYF
>TRBV11-2|TRBJ2-7
CASSLAREVSYEQYF
>TRBV28|TRBJ2-7
CASSPLSGNYEQYF